This T cell receptor beta chain was documented in a study of shared clonotypes between healthy human individuals. Study information: Aged between 18 and 49, the donors were a couple of women and three men. Each donor had three CD4 naive, three CD4 memory, two CD8 naive and one CD8 memory plate.

An approximately 200 ng quantity of DNA, about 30,000 T cell genomes, went into the sorted-subset replicate PCRs. Using immunoSEQ multiplex PCR, the repertoire was profiled, and TCRdb retains in-frame clones only, with some absent. The data contain around 1 million clones, 76% of them singletons. Findings and limits, study-wide: Despite large depth, sorted-subset datasets appeared incompletely sequenced.

Note on this clone: Its antigen is currently unknown.

The CDR3 is 16 amino acids. CDR1 and CDR2 from the germline V gene are SEHNR and FQNEAQ (reference sequence). V lost 1 base, J lost 0 bases, and 9 bases lay in between. The sample taken for sequencing was memory CD4+ T cells sorted from blood. Subset reported: CD45RA-negative fraction. The sequence was collected from a man between 18 and 35 years old in good health. The chain links TRBV7-9 to TRBJ2-2, with a weak D call TRBD1 (5 bases). The CDR3 DNA reads TGTGCCAGCAGCTTAGACAGGCCAGCGAACACCGGGGAGCTGTTTTTT. This sequence encodes CASSLDRPANTGELFF.